Listed here are 22 T cell receptor beta chains from one sample, sequenced in a study of T cells in Graves' hyperthyroidism and ophthalmopathy. Amplified TCR beta CDR3 regions derived from RNA transcripts. Researchers ran a first-round RT-PCR on the TCR CDR3 using the HTBI primer set. MiXCR was run by TCRdb on the multiplex PCR reads, yielding one entry per CDR3 protein. This table has 560,000 or so distinct CDR3 sequences, 40% to 55% appearing once. The specimen was peripheral blood or thyroid tissue (not recorded which). These receptors came from a woman between 18 and 30 years old with Graves' hyperthyroidism.

This clonotype appeared many times. The chain carries TRBV24-1 and TRBJ1-2; no definite D call. The CDR3 contains 14 residues. Trimming removed 3 bases from V and 7 bases from J, with 14 bases in between. From germline, CDR1 is KGHDR and CDR2 SFDVKD. CDR3 nucleotide sequence: TGTGCCACCAGTGATGAGGGTCCTCGAGGTGGCTACACCTTC. This encodes CATSDEGPRGGYTF.

This clonotype appeared many times. The rearrangement joins TRBV15 to TRBJ1-2; D gene unclear. The CDR3 totals 13 residues. Germline V gene sequence: CDR1 LNHNV, CDR2 YYDKDF (reference sequence). V dropped 0 bases and J dropped 7 bases, with 9 bases sitting between them. For the CDR3, the DNA is TGTGCCACCAGCAGAGATCGAGCTAGTGGCTACACCTTC. Translated: CATSRDRASGYTF.

This clonotype was picked up one time. The J gene is TRBJ1-1, the V gene TRBV10-3; no firm D call. CDR1 ENHRY and CDR2 SYGVKD come from the germline V gene. V was pared by 1 base and J by 3 bases, with 6 bases between. The CDR3 runs to 13 residues. The CDR3 spells CAISEYSYTEAFF. The CDR3, as DNA: TGTGCCATCAGTGAGTACAGCTACACTGAAGCTTTCTTT.

The rearrangement links TRBV19 to TRBJ1-1; D is undetermined. The CDR3 is made up of 14 amino acids. Trimming removed 6 bases from V and 5 bases from J, with 16 bases in between. Looked up from germline, CDR1 is LNHDA and CDR2 is SQIVND (reference sequence). CDR3 sequence reads: CASSVVLRGTEAFF. The CDR3 nucleotides are TGTGCCAGTAGCGTGGTCCTACGAGGAACTGAAGCTTTCTTT.

This clonotype was seen repeatedly, ten times or more. V gene TRBV2 combines with J gene TRBJ1-1; possible D gene TRBD1, 6 bases. Germline CDR1 and CDR2: SNHLY and FYNNEI. The CDR3 runs to 14 residues. V lost 1 base to trimming and J lost 8 bases, with 14 bases between them. As DNA, the CDR3 is TGTGCCAGCAGTGAAGAGGCAGGGGCCTTCGAAGCTTTCTTT. Amino acid sequence: CASSEEAGAFEAFF.

The chain has TRBV7-9 and TRBJ1-1; 8 bases agree with TRBD1. This CDR3 contains 13 residues. In germline, CDR1 is SEHNR, CDR2 FQNEAQ (reference sequence). After removal of 5 bases from V and 8 bases from J, the junction contained 7 bases not matched to a gene. CDR3 bases: TGTGCCAGCAGCCCGGGCAGGGGGCCCGAAGCTTTCTTT. The encoded protein is CASSPGRGPEAFF.

This clonotype has just a few counts. The chain carries TRBV7-3 and TRBJ1-2; tentatively, D is TRBD1 (6 bases). Germline values: CDR1 SGHTA, CDR2 FQGTGA. The CDR3 loop spans 14 amino acids. V lost 8 bases, J lost 4 bases, and 17 bases lay in between. CDR3 amino acids: CASYDQQGGYGYTF. CDR3 in DNA: TGTGCCAGCTACGATCAACAGGGAGGCTATGGCTACACCTTC.

This clonotype was recorded at least ten times. The chain is built from TRBV2 and TRBJ1-1; D remains ambiguous. The length of the CDR3 is 10 residues. CDR1 SNHLY and CDR2 FYNNEI come from the germline V gene. The V and J ends lost 6 bases and 3 bases respectively, with 2 bases between them. The CDR3 protein is CASRYTEAFF. CDR3 sequence (DNA): TGTGCCAGCAGATACACTGAAGCTTTCTTT.

The rearrangement joins TRBV29-1 to TRBJ2-3; a possible D gene is TRBD1 (6 bases). CDR1 and CDR2 from the germline V gene are SQVTM and ANQGSEA. V lost 5 bases and J lost 3, with 18 bases in between. This CDR3 region has 15 residues. CDR3: CSVFRGQTLTDTQYF. CDR3 nucleotides: TGCAGCGTTTTCCGCGGACAGACACTTACAGATACGCAGTATTTT.

V is TRBV15 and J is TRBJ2-6, with unresolved D. Trimming removed 1 base from V and 1 base from J, with 5 bases in between. CDR1 LNHNV and CDR2 YYDKDF come from the germline V gene (reference sequence). This CDR3 is 15 amino acids long. CDR3 protein: CATSRVRSGANVLTF. The DNA for the CDR3 is TGTGCCACCAGCAGAGTGAGATCTGGGGCCAACGTCCTGACTTTC.

This chain uses TRBV4-1 with TRBJ1-1; D possibly corresponds to TRBD1 (6 bases). Germline V gene sequence: CDR1 MGHRA, CDR2 YSYEKL. CDR3 length: 16 amino acids. V was cut by 6 bases and J by 2 bases, with 19 bases left in between. CDR3 sequence reads: CASRRPPGHTNTEAFF. The CDR3 DNA follows: TGCGCCAGCAGACGACCACCGGGACACACCAACACTGAAGCTTTCTTT.

This chain joins TRBV7-9 and TRBJ2-5; possible D gene TRBD2, 5 bases. This CDR3 region has 15 residues. Per the germline V gene, CDR1 is SEHNR and CDR2 is FQNEAQ (reference sequence). Trimming pared 5 bases from V and 0 bases from J, leaving 13 bases between. Here the CDR3 reads CASSQEAVDQETQYF. CDR3 in DNA: TGTGCCAGCAGCCAAGAAGCGGTCGACCAAGAGACCCAGTACTTC.

At least ten counts were recorded for this clonotype. The J gene is TRBJ2-3, the V gene TRBV7-2; D unresolved. Trimming stripped 6 bases from V and 1 base from J, with 5 bases between. Germline V CDR1 and CDR2: SGHTA, FQGNSA. CDR3 length: 12 amino acids. This CDR3 reads CASSLGTDTQYF. The CDR3 DNA reads as TGTGCCAGCAGTCTCGGCACAGATACGCAGTATTTT.

The chain links TRBV12-5 to TRBJ1-5; D not resolved. Germline-derived CDR1 and CDR2 are LGHNT and FRNRAP. V gave up 0 bases and J gave up 0 bases, with 12 bases separating them. The CDR3 contains 17 residues. Here the CDR3 reads CASGLVPGRDSNQPQHF. The CDR3 DNA reads TGTGCTAGTGGTTTGGTACCGGGAAGAGATAGCAATCAGCCCCAGCATTTT.

In DNA form, the CDR3 reads TGTGCCAGTAGTATAACCAGTAAGAGGACCGGGGAGCTGTTTTTT. This sequence encodes CASSITSKRTGELFF. The chain couples TRBV19 to TRBJ2-2; D unclear. This CDR3 comprises 15 residues. Germline V gene sequence: CDR1 LNHDA, CDR2 SQIVND (reference sequence). The V gene lost 2 bases and the J gene lost 5 bases, with 12 bases spanning the gap.

The chain recombines TRBV24-1 with TRBJ2-5; 9 bases agree with TRBD1. Germline V gene lookup returns CDR1 KGHDR and CDR2 SFDVKD. The trim removed 1 base at V and 5 bases at J, leaving 7 bases unmatched. This CDR3 has 16 amino acids. The CDR3, as DNA: TGTGCCACCAGTGATTTTGGACAGGGGCTTCATGAGACCCAGTACTTC. It codes for CATSDFGQGLHETQYF.

The V gene is TRBV7-9, the J gene TRBJ1-5; D unclear. Trimming left V 4 bases short and J 7 bases short, with 20 bases between. In germline, CDR1 is SEHNR, CDR2 FQNEAQ (reference sequence). The CDR3 sequence is 16 residues long. The CDR3 region is CASSYSLDKGVQPQHF. The DNA for the CDR3 is TGTGCCAGCAGCTACTCCCTCGACAAGGGCGTCCAGCCCCAGCATTTT.

This clonotype was detected many times. This chain uses TRBV10-3 with TRBJ1-1; TRBD1 aligns across 8 bases. The CDR3 covers 15 residues. V was clipped by 0 bases and J by 11 bases; unmatched bases: 11. Per germline, CDR1 ENHRY and CDR2 SYGVKD. CDR3 sequence: CAISESFDRGLGAFF. DNA for the CDR3: TGTGCCATCAGTGAGTCGTTCGACAGGGGCCTTGGCGCTTTCTTT.

Details on this clonotype: This may stem from a read error, because a much larger clone lies one nucleotide away. The chain joins TRBV10-3 to TRBJ2-7, with 7 bases fitting TRBD1. The V gene's germline CDR1 is ENHRY and CDR2 SYGVKD. This CDR3 is 15 amino acids long. The CDR3 spells CAIRPGTVSSCEQYF. CDR3 in DNA: TGTGCCATCAGACCCGGGACAGTTAGCTCCTGCGAGCAGTACTTC.

Only one count was recorded for this clonotype. Germline is not matched at one junction end, which may reflect a read error. This chain joins TRBV20-1 and TRBJ1-1; D unclear. CDR3 length: 15 residues. Germline V gives CDR1 DFQATT, CDR2 SNEGSKA (reference sequence). The CDR3 region has the DNA TGCAGTGCTATAAACTTCCGGGAGATGAACTCTGAAGCTTTCTTT. Amino acid sequence: CSAINFREMNSEAFF.

V and J are TRBV2 and TRBJ1-1; D is undetermined. Deletions cut 6 bases from V and 11 bases from J, with 13 bases between. The CDR3 has 11 amino acids. Germline CDR1 is SNHLY and CDR2 is FYNNEI. CDR3 nucleotide sequence: TGTGCCAGCAGCTGGACTCGTGGGGCTTTCTTT. Encoded protein: CASSWTRGAFF.

The chain couples TRBV25-1 to TRBJ1-4; no firm D call. The CDR3 length is 14 residues. The germline gives CDR1 MGHDK, CDR2 SYGVNS. V lost 4 bases to trimming and J lost 8 bases, with 14 bases between them. CDR3 nucleotide sequence: TGTGCCAGCAGTGGGCGGTCGGAGGACGAAAAACTGTTTTTT. Translation gives CASSGRSEDEKLFF.